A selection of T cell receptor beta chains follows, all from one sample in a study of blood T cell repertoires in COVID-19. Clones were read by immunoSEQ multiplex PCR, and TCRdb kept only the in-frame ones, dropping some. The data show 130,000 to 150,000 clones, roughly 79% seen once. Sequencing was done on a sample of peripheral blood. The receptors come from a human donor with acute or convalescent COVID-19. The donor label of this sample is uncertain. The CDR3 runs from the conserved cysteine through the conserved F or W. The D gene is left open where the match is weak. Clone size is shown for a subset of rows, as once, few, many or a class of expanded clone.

cdr3_aa: CASSQRGLAGGNTGELFF
cdr3_nt: TGTGCCAGCAGCCAAAGGGGGCTAGCGGGGGGTAACACCGGGGAGCTGTTTTTT
clone_size: NA
d_call: TRBD2
cdr3_length: 18
v_call: TRBV4-2
j_call: TRBJ2-2

cdr3_aa: CASSPPYNEKLFF
cdr3_nt: TGTGCCAGCAGTCCCCCCTATAATGAAAAACTGTTTTTT
clone_size: few
d_call: NA
cdr3_length: 13
v_call: TRBV28
j_call: TRBJ1-4

cdr3_aa: CASRTGGSNEKLFF
cdr3_nt: TGTGCCAGCAGGACAGGGGGCTCTAATGAAAAACTGTTTTTT
clone_size: NA
d_call: TRBD1
cdr3_length: 14
v_call: TRBV6-5
j_call: TRBJ1-4

cdr3_aa: CASSYGGGTQHF
cdr3_nt: TGTGCCAGCAGCTATGGGGGAGGGACCCAGCATTTT
clone_size: NA
d_call: NA
cdr3_length: 12
v_call: TRBV11-2
j_call: TRBJ1-5

cdr3_aa: CASSSGQINSPLHF
cdr3_nt: TGTGCCAGCTCATCGGGACAGATTAATTCACCCCTCCACTTT
clone_size: few
d_call: TRBD1
cdr3_length: 14
v_call: TRBV18
j_call: TRBJ1-6

cdr3_aa: CASSYGGSTAPGYTF
cdr3_nt: TGTGCCAGCAGTTACGGGGGCTCTACCGCTCCTGGCTACACCTTC
clone_size: NA
d_call: NA
cdr3_length: 15
v_call: TRBV6-6
j_call: TRBJ1-2

cdr3_aa: CASSSHGAAGANVLTF
cdr3_nt: TGTGCCAGCAGCTCACATGGGGCAGCTGGGGCCAACGTCCTGACTTTC
clone_size: NA
d_call: NA
cdr3_length: 16
v_call: TRBV5-4
j_call: TRBJ2-6

cdr3_aa: CASSPWTITEAFF
cdr3_nt: TGTGCCAGCAGTCCCTGGACTATCACTGAAGCTTTCTTT
clone_size: NA
d_call: NA
cdr3_length: 13
v_call: TRBV2
j_call: TRBJ1-1

cdr3_aa: CASSFKRQRGDHNEQFF
cdr3_nt: TGTGCCAGCAGTTTTAAGCGTCAGCGGGGGGACCACAATGAGCAGTTCTTC
clone_size: NA
d_call: TRBD2
cdr3_length: 17
v_call: TRBV27
j_call: TRBJ2-1

cdr3_aa: CASSYSIATQETQYF
cdr3_nt: TGTGCCAGCAGTTACTCGATAGCTACTCAAGAGACCCAGTACTTC
clone_size: NA
d_call: NA
cdr3_length: 15
v_call: TRBV6-6
j_call: TRBJ2-5

cdr3_aa: CASSPEQGRADTQYF
cdr3_nt: TGTGCCAGCTCACCCGAACAGGGTAGGGCAGATACGCAGTATTTT
clone_size: NA
d_call: NA
cdr3_length: 15
v_call: TRBV18
j_call: TRBJ2-3

cdr3_aa: CASSLGELSSGNTIYF
cdr3_nt: TGCGCCAGCAGCTTGGGGGAGTTGAGCTCTGGAAACACCATATATTTT
clone_size: NA
d_call: NA
cdr3_length: 16
v_call: TRBV5-1
j_call: TRBJ1-3

cdr3_aa: CASRRDRGSYNEQFF
cdr3_nt: TGTGCCAGCAGGCGGGACAGGGGGTCCTACAATGAGCAGTTCTTC
clone_size: NA
d_call: TRBD1
cdr3_length: 15
v_call: TRBV27
j_call: TRBJ2-1

cdr3_aa: CASSVAGGVTEAFF
cdr3_nt: TGTGCCAGCAGTGTAGCAGGAGGGGTCACTGAAGCTTTCTTT
clone_size: NA
d_call: NA
cdr3_length: 14
v_call: TRBV2
j_call: TRBJ1-1

cdr3_aa: CASRDNRGSGYTF
cdr3_nt: TGCGCCAGCAGGGATAACAGGGGGTCTGGCTACACCTTC
clone_size: NA
d_call: TRBD1
cdr3_length: 13
v_call: TRBV5-1
j_call: TRBJ1-2

cdr3_aa: CASSTRVAGEAFF
cdr3_nt: TGTGCCAGCAGCACCAGAGTGGCAGGGGAAGCTTTCTTT
clone_size: once
d_call: NA
cdr3_length: 13
v_call: TRBV9
j_call: TRBJ1-1

cdr3_aa: CASSTRTPLSSGANVLTF
cdr3_nt: TGTGCCAGCAGCACCCGGACTCCTCTGAGCTCTGGGGCCAACGTCCTGACTTTC
clone_size: NA
d_call: NA
cdr3_length: 18
v_call: TRBV9
j_call: TRBJ2-6

cdr3_aa: CSVGQGDTEAFF
cdr3_nt: TGCAGCGTGGGACAGGGGGACACTGAAGCTTTCTTT
clone_size: NA
d_call: TRBD1
cdr3_length: 12
v_call: TRBV29-1
j_call: TRBJ1-1

cdr3_aa: CASSYGGSGTEAFF
cdr3_nt: TGTGCCAGCAGTTATGGGGGCTCGGGCACTGAAGCTTTCTTT
clone_size: once
d_call: NA
cdr3_length: 14
v_call: TRBV6-5
j_call: TRBJ1-1

cdr3_aa: CASRQFNEKLFF
cdr3_nt: TGTGCCAGTAGACAGTTTAATGAAAAACTGTTTTTT
clone_size: NA
d_call: NA
cdr3_length: 12
v_call: TRBV6-1
j_call: TRBJ1-4

cdr3_aa: CASSPSGGTGEAFF
cdr3_nt: TGCGCCAGCAGCCCCTCAGGAGGGACAGGGGAAGCTTTCTTT
clone_size: NA
d_call: TRBD1
cdr3_length: 14
v_call: TRBV5-1
j_call: TRBJ1-1

cdr3_aa: CASSPLSPRTGGSAGELFF
cdr3_nt: TGTGCCAGCAGCCCACTCTCACCCCGGACAGGGGGCTCCGCCGGGGAGCTGTTTTTT
clone_size: NA
d_call: TRBD1
cdr3_length: 19
v_call: TRBV4-2
j_call: TRBJ2-2

cdr3_aa: CASSKERLGATYNEQFF
cdr3_nt: TGTGCCAGCAGCAAAGAAAGGTTAGGGGCTACCTACAATGAGCAGTTCTTC
clone_size: NA
d_call: NA
cdr3_length: 17
v_call: TRBV21-1
j_call: TRBJ2-1

cdr3_aa: CASSSPPGELFF
cdr3_nt: TGTGCCAGCAGTTCTCCTCCCGGGGAGCTGTTTTTT
clone_size: few
d_call: NA
cdr3_length: 12
v_call: TRBV27
j_call: TRBJ2-2

cdr3_aa: CASSKRRDRGVNEQFF
cdr3_nt: TGTGCCAGCAGTAAACGCCGGGACAGGGGTGTGAATGAGCAGTTCTTC
clone_size: NA
d_call: TRBD1
cdr3_length: 16
v_call: TRBV7-2
j_call: TRBJ2-1

cdr3_aa: CASSLRGGGTEAFF
cdr3_nt: TGTGCCAGCAGTCTACGTGGGGGGGGCACTGAAGCTTTCTTT
clone_size: NA
d_call: NA
cdr3_length: 14
v_call: TRBV6-5
j_call: TRBJ1-1

cdr3_aa: CASSSGGRYNSPLHF
cdr3_nt: TGTGCCAGCAGTTCCGGAGGACGCTATAATTCACCCCTCCACTTT
clone_size: NA
d_call: NA
cdr3_length: 15
v_call: TRBV6-5
j_call: TRBJ1-6

cdr3_aa: CASSWTDRVFGYTF
cdr3_nt: TGCGCCAGCAGCTGGACAGACAGGGTATTTGGCTACACCTTC
clone_size: NA
d_call: TRBD1
cdr3_length: 14
v_call: TRBV5-1
j_call: TRBJ1-2

cdr3_aa: CATSNWDRGEAFF
cdr3_nt: TGTGCCACCAGCAATTGGGACAGGGGTGAAGCTTTCTTT
clone_size: few
d_call: TRBD1
cdr3_length: 13
v_call: TRBV15
j_call: TRBJ1-1

cdr3_aa: CASSPGQGESEKLFF
cdr3_nt: TGTGCCAGCAGCCCGGGACAGGGGGAAAGTGAAAAACTGTTTTTT
clone_size: few
d_call: TRBD1
cdr3_length: 15
v_call: TRBV2
j_call: TRBJ1-4

cdr3_aa: CASSHGQGGYNEQFF
cdr3_nt: TGTGCCAGCAGCCATGGACAGGGTGGCTACAATGAGCAGTTCTTC
clone_size: NA
d_call: TRBD1
cdr3_length: 15
v_call: TRBV4-2
j_call: TRBJ2-1

cdr3_aa: CASSLTGPGELFF
cdr3_nt: TGCGCCAGCAGCTTGACAGGCCCCGGGGAGCTGTTTTTT
clone_size: NA
d_call: NA
cdr3_length: 13
v_call: TRBV5-1
j_call: TRBJ2-2

cdr3_aa: CSASADSSYNSPLHF
cdr3_nt: TGCAGTGCTAGTGCTGACAGTTCCTATAATTCACCCCTCCACTTT
clone_size: NA
d_call: NA
cdr3_length: 15
v_call: TRBV20-1
j_call: TRBJ1-6

cdr3_aa: CASRGQGVSGELFF
cdr3_nt: TGTGCCAGTAGGGGACAGGGGGTGTCCGGGGAGCTGTTTTTT
clone_size: few
d_call: TRBD1
cdr3_length: 14
v_call: TRBV19
j_call: TRBJ2-2

cdr3_aa: CASRRQTGVGYTF
cdr3_nt: TGTGCCAGCAGGCGCCAGACAGGGGTTGGCTACACCTTC
clone_size: NA
d_call: TRBD1
cdr3_length: 13
v_call: TRBV12-3/TRBV12-4
j_call: TRBJ1-2

cdr3_aa: CASGVSTDTQYF
cdr3_nt: TGCGCCTCAGGGGTGAGCACAGATACGCAGTATTTT
clone_size: NA
d_call: NA
cdr3_length: 12
v_call: TRBV5-1
j_call: TRBJ2-3

cdr3_aa: CASSREPRDTQYF
cdr3_nt: TGTGCCAGCAGCCGCGAACCTCGAGATACGCAGTATTTT
clone_size: NA
d_call: NA
cdr3_length: 13
v_call: TRBV6-5
j_call: TRBJ2-3

cdr3_aa: CASSLSGGRTGELFF
cdr3_nt: TGTGCCAGCAGCCTATCAGGGGGCCGAACCGGGGAGCTGTTTTTT
clone_size: once
d_call: TRBD1
cdr3_length: 15
v_call: TRBV2
j_call: TRBJ2-2

cdr3_aa: CASSLTLDRGGYGYTF
cdr3_nt: TGTGCCAGCAGCTTAACCCTTGACAGGGGAGGGTATGGCTACACCTTC
clone_size: NA
d_call: TRBD1
cdr3_length: 16
v_call: TRBV7-9
j_call: TRBJ1-2

cdr3_aa: CASSAGSLSYEQYF
cdr3_nt: TGTGCCAGCAGTGCCGGGTCCCTCTCCTACGAGCAGTACTTC
clone_size: NA
d_call: NA
cdr3_length: 14
v_call: TRBV2
j_call: TRBJ2-7

cdr3_aa: CASSYSRSYNEQFF
cdr3_nt: TGTGCCAGCAGTTACTCGAGATCCTACAATGAGCAGTTCTTC
clone_size: NA
d_call: NA
cdr3_length: 14
v_call: TRBV6-5
j_call: TRBJ2-1

cdr3_aa: CASSGGIQGGHGELFF
cdr3_nt: TGTGCCAGCAGTGGTGGGATACAGGGGGGACACGGGGAGCTGTTTTTT
clone_size: few
d_call: TRBD1
cdr3_length: 16
v_call: TRBV6-1
j_call: TRBJ2-2

cdr3_aa: CASSPPGQALYEQYF
cdr3_nt: TGTGCCAGCAGTCCCCCGGGACAGGCCCTCTACGAGCAGTACTTC
clone_size: NA
d_call: TRBD1
cdr3_length: 15
v_call: TRBV27
j_call: TRBJ2-7

cdr3_aa: CASSLVAGGENEQFF
cdr3_nt: TGTGCCAGCAGCTTGGTAGCGGGGGGGGAAAATGAGCAGTTCTTC
clone_size: NA
d_call: TRBD2
cdr3_length: 15
v_call: TRBV5-4
j_call: TRBJ2-1

cdr3_aa: CASSEPASGGGYTF
cdr3_nt: TGTGCCAGCAGTGAGCCGGCCTCGGGGGGCGGCTACACCTTC
clone_size: many
d_call: NA
cdr3_length: 14
v_call: TRBV6-2/TRBV6-3
j_call: TRBJ1-2

cdr3_aa: CASKTAINYGYTF
cdr3_nt: TGTGCCAGCAAGACAGCGATTAACTATGGCTACACCTTC
clone_size: once
d_call: NA
cdr3_length: 13
v_call: TRBV6-4
j_call: TRBJ1-2

cdr3_aa: CASSDSGQTYGYTF
cdr3_nt: TGTGCCAGCAGTGATTCAGGACAGACGTATGGCTACACCTTC
clone_size: once
d_call: NA
cdr3_length: 14
v_call: TRBV6-1
j_call: TRBJ1-2